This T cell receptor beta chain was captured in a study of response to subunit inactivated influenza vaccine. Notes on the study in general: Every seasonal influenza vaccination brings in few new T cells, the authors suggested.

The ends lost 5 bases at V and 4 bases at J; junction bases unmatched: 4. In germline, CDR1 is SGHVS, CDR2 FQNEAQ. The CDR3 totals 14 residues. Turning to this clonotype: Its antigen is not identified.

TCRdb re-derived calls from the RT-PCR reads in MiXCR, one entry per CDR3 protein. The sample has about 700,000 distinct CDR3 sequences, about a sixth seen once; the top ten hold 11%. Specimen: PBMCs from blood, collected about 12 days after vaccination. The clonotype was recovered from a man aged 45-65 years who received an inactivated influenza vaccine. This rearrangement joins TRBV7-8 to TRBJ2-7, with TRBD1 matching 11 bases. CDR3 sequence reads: CASSNRDRGYEQYF. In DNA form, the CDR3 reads TGTGCCAGCAGCAACCGGGACAGGGGGTACGAGCAGTACTTC.